A selection of T cell receptor beta chains follows, all from one sample in a study of cytomegalovirus exposure and HLA in healthy donors. The repertoire was sequenced with immunoSEQ multiplex PCR; TCRdb's copy has only in-frame clones and lacks some. The sample lists around 230,000 clones, almost 80% occurring once. The sample taken for sequencing was PBMCs. These receptors were taken from a male donor in good health and CMV-seronegative. Each CDR3 is given with its conserved first and last residue. A D gene is named only where the DNA matches it firmly. Rows give clone size only sometimes, using once, few, many, or a class for an expanded clone.

V gene	D gene	J gene	clone size	CDR3 DNA	CDR3 protein
TRBV4-1	TRBD1	TRBJ2-1	NA	TGCGCCAGCAGCCAAGTGGGGACAGGGCCGTATGAGCAGTTCTTC	CASSQVGTGPYEQFF
TRBV19	NA	TRBJ2-2	once	TGTGCCACCTGTAGGCGGGCTCGGAGCACCGGGGAGCTGTTTTTT	CATCRRARSTGELFF
TRBV6-5	NA	TRBJ2-3	NA	TGTGCCAGCAGTTACGGCGGCGGGGATACAGATACGCAGTATTTT	CASSYGGGDTDTQYF
TRBV13	NA	TRBJ1-1	NA	TGTGCCAGCAGCATGGGGGGTACTGAAGCTTTCTTT	CASSMGGTEAFF
TRBV28	TRBD1	TRBJ2-7	NA	TGTGCCAGCAGTTCTCAGGACAGGCTCCAATTGGAGCAGTACTTC	CASSSQDRLQLEQYF
TRBV18	NA	TRBJ1-2	few	TGTGCCAGCTCACCGAGCGGGGACTATGGCTACACCTTC	CASSPSGDYGYTF
TRBV6-5	NA	TRBJ1-2	NA	TGTGCCAGCAGTTACGGTGTAGGGGGAAGTAGGGGCTACACCTTC	CASSYGVGGSRGYTF
TRBV5-1	NA	TRBJ2-5	NA	TGCGCCAGCAGCTTTGGGGGAGGTGAGGAGACCCAGTACTTC	CASSFGGGEETQYF
TRBV10-1	NA	TRBJ1-6	few	TGCGCCAGCAAGGGCAGGGCGTCTAATTCACCCCTCCACTTT	CASKGRASNSPLHF
TRBV7-9	TRBD2	TRBJ2-7	NA	TGTGCCAGCAGCGCCGGGGGGTCAAACTACGAGCAGTACTTC	CASSAGGSNYEQYF
TRBV7-2	NA	TRBJ1-2	NA	TGTGCCAGCAGCGCATTCAGGGTCCATAACTATGGCTACACCTTC	CASSAFRVHNYGYTF
TRBV19	TRBD1	TRBJ1-2	NA	TGTGCCAGTAGTCCAGGGACAGACTATGGCTACACCTTC	CASSPGTDYGYTF
TRBV7-3	NA	TRBJ2-1	NA	TGTGCCAGCAGCTTATCCGGCCCGGGGTCCAATGAGCAGTTCTTC	CASSLSGPGSNEQFF
TRBV11-2	TRBD2	TRBJ2-1	NA	TGTGCCAGCAGCTCCCCTAGGGCGGGGGGGCGTTCCTACAATGAGCAGTTCTTC	CASSSPRAGGRSYNEQFF
TRBV7-9	TRBD1	TRBJ2-7	NA	TGTGCCAGCAGCTTAGGATCGCAGGGGGCGGGGGAGCAGTACTTC	CASSLGSQGAGEQYF
TRBV18	TRBD1	TRBJ2-7	NA	TGTGCCAGCTCAACAAGACAGGGGGACTACGAGCAGTACTTC	CASSTRQGDYEQYF